This T cell receptor beta chain came from a study of cytomegalovirus exposure and HLA in healthy donors. Germline CDR1 is SGHRS and CDR2 is YFSETQ. The CDR3 spans 14 residues. Trimming removed 3 bases at V and 6 bases at J, with 13 bases between. A multiplex PCR was run with 60 Vbeta primers and 13 Jbeta primers. TCRdb's table, derived via immunoSEQ multiplex PCR, lists solely in-frame clones and lacks some. The data show approximately 130,000 clones, about 85% seen once. The sample was PBMCs. This receptor was obtained from a woman in her twenties or thirties in good health and CMV-seropositive. The chain recombines TRBV5-1 with TRBJ2-1; TRBD2 might be the D (6 bases). The chain's CDR3 is CASSSGAAGNEQFF. The CDR3 DNA sequence: TGCGCCAGCAGCTCGGGCGCAGCGGGCAATGAGCAGTTCTTC.